The rows below give T cell receptor beta chains drawn from one sample of a study of long-term antiretroviral therapy in people with HIV. The protocol was immunoSEQ multiplex PCR, while the TCRdb copy is restricted to in-frame clones and leaves out a portion. The table includes about 20,000 clones, approximately 86% detected once. Here the sequenced sample was unsorted PBMCs, taken less than 2.5 years after starting antiretroviral therapy. Receptors were obtained from a man aged 35-49 years with HIV. Both conserved end residues are part of each CDR3. The D gene is left open where the match is weak. Rows may omit the clone size; those that give it use once, few, many or a size class.

V gene	J gene	D gene	clone size	CDR3 protein	CDR3 DNA
TRBV5-6	TRBJ2-1	NA	NA	CASSLARGGGEQFF	TGTGCCAGCAGCTTGGCTAGGGGAGGAGGTGAGCAGTTCTTC
TRBV4-2	TRBJ2-1	TRBD2	NA	CASSQEGGAYNEQFF	TGTGCCAGCAGCCAAGAGGGGGGGGCCTACAATGAGCAGTTCTTC
TRBV2	TRBJ1-3	NA	NA	CASSRSALGSSGNTIYF	TGTGCCAGCAGTCGATCCGCTTTGGGTAGCTCTGGAAACACCATATATTTT
TRBV2	TRBJ2-7	NA	NA	CASSLRDNYEQYF	TGTGCCAGCAGTCTCCGGGACAACTACGAGCAGTACTTC
TRBV29-1	TRBJ2-7	NA	NA	CSVGSVAEQYF	TGCAGCGTTGGGTCGGTCGCCGAGCAGTACTTC
TRBV7-2	TRBJ2-1	NA	once	CASSLALFSLGVDEQFF	TGTGCCAGCAGCTTAGCGCTGTTCTCCCTAGGTGTCGATGAGCAGTTCTTC
TRBV15	TRBJ2-1	TRBD2	NA	CATSTLAGEYNEQFF	TGTGCCACCAGCACTTTAGCGGGAGAATACAATGAGCAGTTCTTC
TRBV7-2	TRBJ1-4	TRBD1	NA	CASSFGTGDEKLFF	TGTGCCAGCAGCTTTGGGACAGGGGACGAAAAACTGTTTTTT
TRBV25-1	TRBJ2-2	TRBD2	few	CASSTSGTGELFF	TGTGCCAGCAGTACTAGCGGCACCGGGGAGCTGTTTTTT
TRBV7-9	TRBJ1-2	TRBD1	few	CASSLWDREDYGYTF	TGTGCCAGCAGCCTCTGGGACAGGGAGGACTATGGCTACACCTTC
TRBV5-1	TRBJ2-1	NA	NA	CASSTDRYNEQFF	TGCGCCAGCAGCACTGACAGATACAATGAGCAGTTCTTC
TRBV25-1	TRBJ2-1	TRBD2	NA	CASSPLAVLNNEQFF	TGTGCCAGCAGTCCTCTAGCGGTCTTAAACAATGAGCAGTTCTTC
TRBV9	TRBJ2-5	TRBD2	once	CASSARGEDVGTQYF	TGTGCCAGCAGCGCCCGGGGGGAGGACGTGGGGACCCAGTACTTC
TRBV5-1	TRBJ2-3	TRBD2	NA	CASSTGTSGTDTQYF	TGCGCCAGCAGCACCGGGACTAGCGGCACAGATACGCAGTATTTT
TRBV21-1	TRBJ2-7	NA	NA	CASSSSGGSTYEQYF	TGTGCCAGCAGTTCAAGCGGGGGATCTACCTACGAGCAGTACTTC
TRBV2	TRBJ1-2	NA	NA	CASSDYRHNYGYTF	TGTGCCAGCAGTGATTACAGGCATAACTATGGCTACACCTTC
TRBV2	TRBJ2-1	TRBD1	NA	CASSLPRDRGFNEQFF	TGTGCCAGCAGCCTTCCCCGGGACAGGGGGTTTAATGAGCAGTTCTTC
TRBV7-9	TRBJ1-5	NA	NA	CASSLVGPNQPQHF	TGTGCCAGCAGCTTAGTAGGACCGAATCAGCCCCAGCATTTT
TRBV14	TRBJ2-7	NA	NA	CASSPGSPSYEQYF	TGTGCCAGCAGCCCCGGGAGCCCCTCCTACGAGCAGTACTTC
TRBV6-5	TRBJ1-1	TRBD1	NA	CASWRQGSITEAFF	TGTGCCAGCTGGAGACAGGGGAGTATCACTGAAGCTTTCTTT
TRBV15	TRBJ2-7	TRBD2	few	CATSRDTTSIAYEQYF	TGTGCCACCAGCAGAGATACGACTAGCATTGCCTACGAGCAGTACTTC
TRBV27	TRBJ1-2	NA	NA	CASSLVGYTF	TGTGCCAGCAGCTTGGTCGGCTACACCTTC
TRBV15	TRBJ2-7	NA	NA	CATSRDGGAYEQYF	TGTGCCACCAGCAGAGATGGGGGAGCCTACGAGCAGTACTTC
TRBV12-5	TRBJ1-2	TRBD1	NA	CASGPPTDRESGYTF	TGTGCTAGTGGACCCCCCACGGACAGGGAAAGCGGCTACACCTTC
TRBV7-9	TRBJ1-4	TRBD1	NA	CASSLGSGGDEKLFF	TGTGCCAGCAGCTTAGGTTCAGGGGGCGATGAAAAACTGTTTTTT
TRBV5-6	TRBJ2-1	TRBD1	NA	CASSLRTGPYNEQFF	TGTGCCAGCAGCTTGAGGACAGGGCCCTACAATGAGCAGTTCTTC
TRBV5-6	TRBJ2-1	TRBD2	NA	CASSLRGTSSYNEQFF	TGTGCCAGCAGCTTAAGGGGGACTAGCTCCTACAATGAGCAGTTCTTC
TRBV4-3	TRBJ1-2	NA	NA	CASSQDSGSYYGYTF	TGCGCCAGCAGCCAAGATTCGGGCAGCTACTATGGCTACACCTTC
TRBV7-2	TRBJ1-1	NA	NA	CASSERAEAFF	TGTGCCAGCAGCGAACGGGCTGAAGCTTTCTTT
TRBV6-5	TRBJ2-1	NA	NA	CASSQWGDNEQFF	TGTGCCAGCAGTCAATGGGGGGACAATGAGCAGTTCTTC
TRBV13	TRBJ2-2	NA	once	CASSYYPTGELFF	TGTGCCAGCAGCTACTATCCCACCGGGGAGCTGTTTTTT
TRBV18	TRBJ1-6	NA	NA	CASSRTREGSSYNSPLHF	TGTGCCAGCTCTCGAACTCGCGAGGGGAGCTCCTATAATTCACCCCTCCACTTT
TRBV28	TRBJ2-1	TRBD2	NA	CASSQTGTRAVEQFF	TGTGCCAGCAGTCAAACAGGGACTAGGGCGGTTGAGCAGTTCTTC
TRBV9	TRBJ2-7	NA	NA	CASSVETDSYEQYF	TGTGCCAGCAGCGTAGAGACCGACTCCTACGAGCAGTACTTC
TRBV15	TRBJ2-6	TRBD1	NA	CATSVTRDSIHSGANVLTF	TGTGCCACCAGCGTGACCCGGGACAGCATACACTCTGGGGCCAACGTCCTGACTTTC
TRBV5-8	TRBJ2-7	NA	few	CASSPSLYEQYF	TGTGCCAGCAGCCCCTCGCTCTACGAGCAGTACTTC
TRBV7-8	TRBJ2-7	NA	NA	CASSLRPGPNPYEQYF	TGTGCCAGCAGCTTACGCCCGGGACCGAATCCCTACGAGCAGTACTTC